The 24 T cell receptor beta chains presented below share a single source sample, sequenced in a study of blood T cell repertoires in COVID-19. Data came from immunoSEQ multiplex PCR; TCRdb stores just in-frame clones and leaves some out. The table has 150,000 to 200,000 clones, roughly nine tenths seen once. Sequencing was carried out using peripheral blood. Receptors originate from a man between 65 and 85 years old with active or convalescent COVID-19.

The chain employs TRBV19 and TRBJ2-1, with TRBD1 as a possible D gene (5 bases). Germline V gives CDR1 LNHDA, CDR2 SQIVND (reference sequence). The CDR3 is made up of 15 amino acids. V was shortened by 7 bases and J by 12 bases, with 25 bases between the two germline ends. The CDR3 here is CASNRLGEEDSGQFF. The CDR3 DNA is TGTGCCAGTAACCGCCTAGGGGAAGAGGATTCGGGGCAGTTCTTC.

This clone was picked up one time. The chain carries TRBV30 and TRBJ2-7; 7 nucleotides agree with TRBD1. CDR1 is GTSNPN, CDR2 SVGIG, per germline (reference sequence). The CDR3 is 15 amino acids. V lost 3 bases and J lost 4; bases outside the gene matches: 12. The CDR3 bases are TGTGCCTGGAGACCCCCTGACAGGGTCGGGTACGAGCAGTACTTC. Its protein is CAWRPPDRVGYEQYF.

The chain recombines TRBV9 with TRBJ2-5, with 11 bases aligning to TRBD2. The V segment lost 0 bases and the J segment 0 bases; nucleotides outside the gene matches: 4. Germline values: CDR1 SGDLS, CDR2 YYNGEE. The length of the CDR3 is 17 residues. CDR3 nucleotides: TGTGCCAGCAGCGTAGGGCTAGCGGGGGGCGACCAAGAGACCCAGTACTTC. Its protein product is CASSVGLAGGDQETQYF.

The V and J genes are TRBV7-9 and TRBJ1-1; 7 bases agree with TRBD1. With V trimmed by 6 bases and J by 0 bases, 13 bases remained unmatched. This CDR3 has 17 residues. From germline, CDR1 is SEHNR and CDR2 FQNEAQ (reference sequence). CDR3: CASRQQGKGAMNTEAFF. In nucleotides, the CDR3 is TGTGCCAGCAGACAACAGGGGAAAGGGGCCATGAACACTGAAGCTTTCTTT.

The CDR3 DNA reads as TGCAGCGTTGGGGGTGTGGTAGCGGGAGGGCCCACAGATACGCAGTATTTT. It encodes CSVGGVVAGGPTDTQYF. The chain uses TRBV29-1 and TRBJ2-3; 11 nucleotides line up with TRBD2. V was pared by 4 bases and J by 2 bases, with 11 bases of the junction left unmatched. The CDR3 sequence is 17 residues long. Per germline, CDR1 SQVTM and CDR2 ANQGSEA.

The V call is TRBV7-2, the J call TRBJ1-4; D may be TRBD1 (6 bases). V gave up 2 bases and J gave up 7 bases, with 8 bases separating them. The germline CDR1 and CDR2 sequences are SGHTA and FQGNSA. CDR3 size: 13 residues. The CDR3 region is CASSLQGREKLFF. The CDR3 nucleotides are TGTGCCAGCAGCTTACAGGGGCGTGAAAAACTGTTTTTT.

The chain couples TRBV5-1 to TRBJ2-4, with D perhaps matching TRBD1 (5 bases). The CDR3 extends over 16 amino acids. Germline CDR1 reads SGHRS; CDR2 reads YFSETQ. Trimming pared 4 bases from V and 0 bases from J, leaving 14 bases between. For the CDR3, the DNA is TGCGCCAGCAGCGTAGACAGTTCTTTAGCCAAAAACATTCAGTACTTC. Translation: CASSVDSSLAKNIQYF.

The V gene is TRBV3-1 (or the pseudogene TRBV3-2), the J gene TRBJ2-1, with 11 bases identical to TRBD2. Germline trimming cut 1 base from V and 8 bases from J; bases unmatched to any gene: 13. CDR1 and CDR2 (germline): LGHDT, YNNKEL (reference sequence). The CDR3 has 18 amino acids. The CDR3 bases are TGTGCCAGCAGCCAAGGCCCCCCCTTAGCGGGGGGGAGGCATGAGCAGTTCTTC. Translation gives CASSQGPPLAGGRHEQFF.

The chain has TRBV7-2 and TRBJ2-7; D may be TRBD2 (5 bases). Germline V gives CDR1 SGHTA, CDR2 FQGNSA. V was clipped by 1 base and J by 11 bases, with 24 bases between them. The length of the CDR3 is 16 residues. CDR3 sequence (DNA): TGTGCCAGCAGCTTAGAGGAAAACTTAACGGGGTTTTTAAAGTACTTC. It translates to CASSLEENLTGFLKYF.

J is TRBJ1-5 and V is TRBV2; no definite D call. Trimming took off 3 bases at V and 6 bases at J, with 12 bases between the two ends. CDR1 SNHLY and CDR2 FYNNEI come from the germline V gene. The CDR3 runs to 14 residues. CDR3 loop: CASSDRLPAQPQHF. Written as DNA, the CDR3 is TGTGCCAGCAGTGACAGGCTACCCGCTCAGCCCCAGCATTTT.

The chain is built from TRBV2 and TRBJ2-2, with D hard to call. Germline V gene data show CDR1 as SNHLY and CDR2 as FYNNEI. V was shortened by 6 bases and J by 4 bases, with 9 bases between the two germline ends. This CDR3 has 13 amino acids. The CDR3 here is CASRETITGELFF. In DNA, the CDR3 is TGTGCCAGCAGGGAGACCATCACCGGGGAGCTGTTTTTT.

The rearrangement links TRBV7-2 to TRBJ2-3; 9 bases agree with TRBD2. In germline, CDR1 is SGHTA, CDR2 FQGNSA. The ends lost 1 base at V and 8 bases at J; junction bases unmatched: 7. CDR3 length equals 15 residues. CDR3 in DNA: TGTGCCAGCAGCTTAGTCTCGGGACTAGCTGGTACGCAGTATTTT. Translating it yields CASSLVSGLAGTQYF. Full variable domain (rest looked up from reference TRBV7-2 and TRBJ2-3): GAGVSQSPSNKVTEKGKDVELRCDPISGHTALYWYRQSLGQGLEFLIYFQGNSAPDKSGLPSDRFSAERTGGSVSTLTIQRTQQEDSAVYLCASSLVSGLAGTQYFGPGTRLTVL.

The CDR3 is CATRDFGGNSPLHF. The CDR3 nucleotides are TGTGCCACCCGGGACTTTGGCGGTAATTCACCCCTCCACTTT. V gene TRBV15 combines with J gene TRBJ1-6, with TRBD1 as a possible D gene (5 bases). Germline V gene data show CDR1 as LNHNV and CDR2 as YYDKDF (reference sequence). The ends were cut back, 8 bases at V and 6 bases at J, with 14 bases in the middle. CDR3 length: 14 amino acids.

This clone was counted a few times. The chain links TRBV5-6 to TRBJ2-3, with TRBD2 as a possible D gene (6 bases). CDR1 and CDR2 from the germline V gene are SGHDT and YYEEEE. V lost 1 base, J lost 0 bases, and 12 bases lay in between. The CDR3 has 16 amino acids. The chain's CDR3 is CASSLSWRASTDTQYF. The DNA of the CDR3 is TGTGCCAGCAGCTTGTCGTGGAGGGCTAGCACAGATACGCAGTATTTT.

V gene TRBV6-2 or TRBV6-3 combines with J gene TRBJ1-1; maybe TRBD1 (6 bases). The V end was cut by 7 bases, the J end by 4 bases, with 13 bases between. The germline gives CDR1 MNHEY, CDR2 SVGEGT. The CDR3 totals 13 residues. CDR3 sequence (DNA): TGTGCCAGCACCCCCACAGGGATCACTGAAGCTTTCTTT. This codes for CASTPTGITEAFF.

Details on this clone: One junction end disagrees with the germline gene, perhaps due to a read error. This chain links TRBV28 with TRBJ2-7; D perhaps matches TRBD2 (5 bases). CDR1 is MDHEN and CDR2 is SYDVKM in the germline V gene. This CDR3 contains 11 residues. The CDR3 sequence is CASGFGNGQYF. The CDR3 coding sequence is TGTGCCAGCGGTTTCGGGAACGGACAGTACTTC. Variable domain in full (rest from reference TRBV28 and TRBJ2-7): DVKVTQSSRYLVKRTGEKVFLECVQDMDHENMFWYRQDPGLGLRLIYFSYDVKMKEKGDIPEGYSVSREKKERFSLILESASTNQTSMYLCASGFGNGQYFGPGTRLTVT.

The chain links TRBV18 to TRBJ2-5; D ambiguous. The CDR3 is made up of 14 amino acids. Germline lookup yields CDR1 KGHSH and CDR2 LQKENI. V was cut by 1 base and J by 5 bases, with 11 bases left in between. The CDR3 DNA sequence: TGTGCCAGCTCACCACTGAGCCTCGGGGAGACCCAGTACTTC. This translates into CASSPLSLGETQYF.

The rearrangement links TRBV28 to TRBJ2-7, with D possibly matching TRBD1 (6 bases). This CDR3 is built from 16 residues. V lost 6 bases and J lost 0, with 18 bases in between. Per germline, CDR1 MDHEN and CDR2 SYDVKM. CDR3 in amino acids: CASRTPRGQSSYEQYF. Here the CDR3 DNA reads TGTGCCAGCAGAACGCCGAGGGGACAAAGCTCCTACGAGCAGTACTTC.

The chain joins TRBV7-2 to TRBJ2-7; TRBD1 agrees at 12 bases. Germline V gives CDR1 SGHTA, CDR2 FQGNSA. The CDR3 totals 18 residues. J gave up 9 bases and V 4 bases, and 19 bases lay outside the gene matches. The DNA of the CDR3 is TGTGCCAGCAGCTCATCCGGGACAGGGGGCCTAGCGGGACTTACGCAGTACTTC. Protein sequence: CASSSSGTGGLAGLTQYF.

The chain has TRBV6-1 and TRBJ2-7; D may be TRBD2 (5 bases). This CDR3 has 15 amino acids. CDR1 and CDR2 (germline): MNHNS, SASEGT. Trimming took 0 bases from V and 4 from J, leaving 13 bases between them. The CDR3 region is CASSEAPTSGYEQYF. The CDR3 nucleotides are TGTGCCAGCAGTGAAGCGCCAACCAGCGGATACGAGCAGTACTTC.

This chain connects TRBV11-2 to TRBJ1-3; tentative D call: TRBD1 (5 bases). V was clipped by 5 bases and J by 0 bases, with 14 bases between them. Germline values: CDR1 SGHAT, CDR2 FQNNGV. The CDR3 totals 16 residues. The CDR3 bases are TGTGCCAGCAGCCCCCGTACAGGAATCTCTGGAAACACCATATATTTT. Translated, it gives CASSPRTGISGNTIYF.

This clone was detected ten times or more. The V call is TRBV18, the J call TRBJ2-6, with a tentative D call TRBD1 (6 bases). Germline-derived CDR1 and CDR2 are KGHSH and LQKENI. The CDR3 has 18 residues. Trimming took off 3 bases at V and 1 base at J, with 16 bases between the two ends. CDR3 loop: CASSPIGTTESGANVLTF. Written as DNA, the CDR3 is TGTGCCAGCTCACCCATCGGGACAACCGAATCTGGGGCCAACGTCCTGACTTTC.

The rearrangement joins TRBV19 to TRBJ1-2, with a tentative D call TRBD1 (5 bases). The CDR3 runs 14 residues. The V and J ends lost 3 bases and 4 bases respectively, with 12 bases between them. The germline gives CDR1 LNHDA, CDR2 SQIVND (reference sequence). CDR3 region: CASSMLGRVYGYTF. The CDR3 DNA reads as TGTGCCAGTAGTATGCTCGGCAGGGTCTATGGCTACACCTTC. Full variable domain (rest looked up from reference TRBV19 and TRBJ1-2): DGGITQSPKYLFRKEGQNVTLSCEQNLNHDAMYWYRQDPGQGLRLIYYSQIVNDFQKGDIAEGYSVSREKKESFPLTVTSAQKNPTAFYLCASSMLGRVYGYTFGSGTRLTVV.

The chain joins TRBV9 to TRBJ1-6; 7 bases align to TRBD1. The CDR3 runs 15 residues. Germline V gene data show CDR1 as SGDLS and CDR2 as YYNGEE. The ends lost 2 bases at V and 7 bases at J; junction bases unmatched: 6. This CDR3 is CASSVRTGSNSPLHF. The CDR3 nucleotides read TGTGCCAGCAGCGTCCGGACAGGTTCGAATTCACCCCTCCACTTT.